Below, 19 T cell receptor beta chains from the same sample are listed, as sequenced in a study of cytomegalovirus exposure and HLA in healthy donors. Use of 60 Vbeta and 13 Jbeta primers characterized the PCR. Clones were read by immunoSEQ multiplex PCR, and TCRdb kept only the in-frame ones, dropping some. There are 180,000 or so clones in the sample; roughly 90% occur only once, and 0.31% lies in the top ten. The source material was PBMCs. All receptors derive from a woman in her 30s in good health and CMV-seronegative.

This sequence joins TRBV11-2 and TRBJ2-7, with 9 nucleotides matching TRBD2. The germline CDR1 and CDR2 sequences are SGHAT and FQNNGV. Germline trimming cut 3 bases from V and 3 bases from J; bases unmatched to any gene: 3. The CDR3 is 14 amino acids. The CDR3 loop is CASSFSGSNYEQYF. In nucleotides, the CDR3 is TGTGCCAGCAGCTTTAGCGGGAGTAACTACGAGCAGTACTTC.

The chain carries TRBV2 and TRBJ1-1; D call uncertain. CDR3 size: 12 residues. Germline lookup yields CDR1 SNHLY and CDR2 FYNNEI. V shed 0 bases and J shed 11 bases, with 10 bases lying between them. This chain's CDR3 is CASSEAGPSAFF. The CDR3 region has the DNA TGTGCCAGCAGTGAAGCGGGCCCCTCGGCTTTCTTT.

This rearrangement joins TRBV5-4 to TRBJ1-5; D is uncertain. V lost 3 bases and J 5 bases, leaving 9 bases between the germline ends. Germline V gene lookup returns CDR1 SGHNT and CDR2 YYREEE (reference sequence). There are 13 residues in the CDR3. CDR3 sequence reads: CASSSRPDQPQHF. The CDR3 DNA sequence: TGTGCCAGCAGCTCCAGGCCTGATCAGCCCCAGCATTTT. Based on the CDR3 plus reference TRBV5-4 and TRBJ1-5, the full variable domain is ETGVTQSPTHLIKTRGQQVTLRCSSQSGHNTVSWYQQALGQGPQFIFQYYREEENGRGNFPPRFSGLQFPNYSSELNVNALELDDSALYLCASSSRPDQPQHFGDGTRLSIL.

The rearrangement links TRBV19 to TRBJ2-1; 9 nucleotides line up with TRBD2. There are 15 residues in the CDR3. Germline V lookup: CDR1 LNHDA, CDR2 SQIVND (reference sequence). V dropped 3 bases and J dropped 4; count of bases not matched to a gene: 4. The CDR3 is CASSISAGGYNEQFF. CDR3 sequence (DNA): TGTGCCAGTAGTATCAGCGCGGGAGGGTACAATGAGCAGTTCTTC.

V is TRBV6-6 and J is TRBJ2-5; D call uncertain. Trimming pared 1 base from V and 1 base from J, leaving 13 bases between. Germline loops: CDR1 MNHNY, CDR2 SVGAGI (reference sequence). This CDR3 spans 16 amino acids. The CDR3 is CASSYLGGIGQETQYF. The CDR3 nucleotides read TGTGCCAGCAGTTACTTAGGCGGCATAGGCCAAGAGACCCAGTACTTC.

This chain connects TRBV27 to TRBJ2-7, with D maybe TRBD1 (5 bases). CDR1 and CDR2 (germline): MNHEY, SMNVEV (reference sequence). The V gene lost 5 bases and the J gene lost 0 bases, with 17 bases spanning the gap. There are 16 residues in the CDR3. CDR3 in amino acids: CASSPRQFSSSYEQYF. The DNA of the CDR3 is TGTGCCAGCAGTCCCAGACAGTTCTCGAGCTCCTACGAGCAGTACTTC.

V is TRBV7-9 and J is TRBJ2-5, with 11 bases that match TRBD1. CDR3 length equals 15 residues. The germline CDR1 and CDR2 sequences are SEHNR and FQNEAQ (reference sequence). V shed 5 bases and J 5 bases; nucleotides not matched to a gene: 7. This chain's CDR3 is CASSKGQGGRETQYF. CDR3 bases: TGTGCCAGCAGCAAGGGACAGGGGGGGCGTGAGACCCAGTACTTC.

This clone was seen just once. V usage is TRBV6-1 and J usage is TRBJ2-3; 7 nucleotides agree with TRBD2. J was trimmed by 4 bases and V by 0 bases; bases with no gene match: 1. The CDR3 is made up of 14 amino acids. Germline-derived CDR1 and CDR2 are MNHNS and SASEGT. The CDR3 is CASSEATSADTQYF. The CDR3 nucleotides are TGTGCCAGCAGTGAAGCAACTAGCGCAGATACGCAGTATTTT.

V usage is TRBV30 and J usage is TRBJ1-1; D gene uncertain. Germline V gene sequence: CDR1 GTSNPN, CDR2 SVGIG (reference sequence). Trimming shortened V by 1 base and J by 6 bases, and 21 bases separated the two germline ends. The CDR3 runs to 16 residues. The CDR3 sequence: CAWSAIRGRDRAEAFF. The CDR3 DNA reads as TGTGCCTGGAGTGCAATCCGGGGTAGGGATCGGGCTGAAGCTTTCTTT.

V usage is TRBV25-1 and J usage is TRBJ2-2; D perhaps matches TRBD1 (6 bases). From germline, CDR1 is MGHDK and CDR2 SYGVNS. Trimming shortened V by 3 bases and J by 6 bases, and 17 bases separated the two germline ends. The CDR3 runs to 16 residues. The CDR3 spells CASSEIGGTNAGELFF. CDR3 sequence (DNA): TGTGCCAGCAGTGAGATAGGTGGGACAAACGCCGGGGAGCTGTTTTTT.

The chain combines TRBV29-1 with TRBJ1-1; TRBD1 aligns across 11 bases. Per germline, CDR1 SQVTM and CDR2 ANQGSEA. This CDR3 contains 11 residues. CDR3 in DNA: TGCGGAGGGACAGGGGGGACTGAAGCTTTCTTT. Amino acid sequence: CGGTGGTEAFF.

The chain carries TRBV7-8 and TRBJ2-1; 8 nucleotides match TRBD2. CDR1 is SGHVS, CDR2 FQNEAQ, per germline. V trimming: 5 bases; J trimming: 6 bases; junction bases outside the gene matches: 6. CDR3 length: 14 residues. The CDR3 sequence: CASSPSGRVNEQFF. The CDR3, as DNA: TGTGCCAGCAGCCCGAGCGGGAGAGTCAATGAGCAGTTCTTC.

This clone occurred once. V gene TRBV6-1 combines with J gene TRBJ2-7; a possible D gene is TRBD1 (7 bases). Looked up from germline, CDR1 is MNHNS and CDR2 is SASEGT. Trimming stripped 2 bases from V and 4 bases from J, with 15 bases between. The CDR3 consists of 15 residues. CDR3 nucleotide sequence: TGTGCCAGCAGTGAAAGGAGGACAGGAGGGTACGAGCAGTACTTC. Its translation is CASSERRTGGYEQYF.

This chain uses TRBV5-1 with TRBJ2-7, with D perhaps TRBD2 (5 bases). The germline V gene has CDR1 SGHRS and CDR2 YFSETQ. This CDR3 comprises 14 residues. V was cut by 5 bases and J by 5 bases, with 17 bases left in between. The CDR3 DNA reads as TGCGCCAGCAGTTACCTCGGAGTCGGGAACGAGCAGTACTTC. Translation gives CASSYLGVGNEQYF.

The rearrangement joins TRBV13 to TRBJ1-2; D remains unclear. From germline, CDR1 is PRHDT and CDR2 FYEKMQ (reference sequence). V lost 4 bases and J lost 3, with 12 bases in between. The CDR3 length is 14 residues. As DNA, the CDR3 is TGTGCCAGCAGCTACACTCAGGTGCACTATGGCTACACCTTC. Protein sequence: CASSYTQVHYGYTF.

The chain joins TRBV21-1 to TRBJ1-2; TRBD1 was called by the table and not checked on the DNA. TRBV21-1 is tagged as a pseudogene. The CDR3 runs to 13 residues. CDR3 residues: CASKKGAPYGYTF. In DNA form, the CDR3 reads TGTGCCAGCAAAAAGGGGGCCCCCTATGGCTACACCTTC.

The V gene is TRBV5-4, the J gene TRBJ2-2; 9 bases map to TRBD2. Trimming at V came to 4 bases and at J to 5 bases, leaving 9 bases not matched to a gene. Germline assignment: CDR1 SGHNT and CDR2 YYREEE (reference sequence). The CDR3 has 16 amino acids. For the CDR3, the DNA is TGTGCCAGCAGCCCGCGGCTAGCGGGAAATACCGGGGAGCTGTTTTTT. Residues: CASSPRLAGNTGELFF.

This clone appeared once. The J gene is TRBJ2-7, the V gene TRBV30, with 7 bases matching TRBD1. CDR1 is GTSNPN, CDR2 SVGIG, per germline (reference sequence). V lost 3 bases, J lost 1 base, and 6 bases stayed unmatched. CDR3 length: 14 residues. The CDR3 protein is CAWRTPGQSYEQYF. CDR3 sequence (DNA): TGTGCCTGGAGGACACCGGGACAGTCCTACGAGCAGTACTTC.

The J gene is TRBJ1-3, the V gene TRBV6-1; 8 nucleotides agree with TRBD1. There are 13 residues in the CDR3. The germline V gene has CDR1 MNHNS and CDR2 SASEGT. J lost 4 bases, V lost 10 bases, and 6 bases had no gene match. The chain's CDR3 is CATLRTGGNTIYF. Written as DNA, the CDR3 is TGTGCCACCCTACGGACAGGGGGAAACACCATATATTTT.